This TCR beta chain originates from a study of blood T cell repertoires in COVID-19. Across the study: PBMCs, B-cell-depleted T cells, or T cells were the source of the cDNA or gDNA that made up the material.

Germline V gene data show CDR1 as LNHNV and CDR2 as YYDKDF (reference sequence). V lost 4 bases and J lost 1; bases outside the gene matches: 7. The CDR3 is made up of 17 amino acids. Assay: immunoSEQ multiplex PCR; the TCRdb copy retains only in-frame clones and omits some. The profile covers roughly 95,000 clones, with roughly 82% appearing a single time and about 18% taken by the ten largest. The TCR sequence derives from a man at least 80 years old with acute or convalescent COVID-19. The chain is built from TRBV15 and TRBJ2-4; 10 bases align to TRBD2. Material: peripheral blood. CDR3 in amino acids: CATSTSSGGVAKNIQYF. The CDR3 coding sequence is TGTGCCACCAGCACGTCTAGCGGGGGCGTGGCCAAAAACATTCAGTACTTC.